This T cell receptor (beta chain) comes out of a study of T cell repertoires in cytomegalovirus infection. About the study: As its CMV epitopes, the study selected recently identified HLA-C-restricted and well-studied HLA-B-restricted targets. From public TCR beta signatures came an indication of both CMV infection and matching HLA type.

For this clonotype: Its antigen remains unknown.

TCRdb called the reads again in MiXCR, with one record for every CDR3 protein. The table lists about 330,000 distinct CDR3 sequences, just under 35% of them singletons. Study outcomes and limitations: Summed frequency of public TCR beta families distinguished CMV carriers with the relevant HLA. In two of eight donors, the top clonotype was HLA-C-restricted CMV-specific.

The sample here was cultured PBMCs, taken from culture after CMV antigen stimulation. This TCR came from a human donor in good health (CMV status not recorded). Some clones in this sample may be carry-over from other donors' samples.

CDR3 sequence: CASSLVQGGYTF. The CDR3 bases are TGTGCCAGCAGCTTAGTGCAGGGTGGCTACACCTTC. The chain has TRBV7-2 and TRBJ1-2, with D tentatively TRBD1 (5 bases). V was shortened by 1 base and J by 7 bases, with 7 bases between the two germline ends. The CDR3 spans 12 residues. Germline-derived CDR1 and CDR2 are SGHTA and FQGNSA.